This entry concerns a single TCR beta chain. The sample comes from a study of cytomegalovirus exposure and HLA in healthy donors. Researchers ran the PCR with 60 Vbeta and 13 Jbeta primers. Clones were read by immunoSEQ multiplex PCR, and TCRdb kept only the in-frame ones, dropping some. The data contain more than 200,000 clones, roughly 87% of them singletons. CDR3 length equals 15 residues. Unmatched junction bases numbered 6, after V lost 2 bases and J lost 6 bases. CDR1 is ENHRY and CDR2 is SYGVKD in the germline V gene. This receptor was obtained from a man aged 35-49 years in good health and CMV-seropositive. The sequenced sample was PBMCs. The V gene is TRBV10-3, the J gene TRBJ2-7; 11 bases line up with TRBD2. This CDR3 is CAISEEGLAESEQYV. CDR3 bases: TGTGCCATCAGTGAGGAGGGACTAGCGGAAAGCGAGCAGTACGTC.